The 18 T cell receptor beta chains reported below all come from one sample, sequenced in a study of blood T cells in healthy people across ages. It was with a sample-barcoded 5' primer and a J-beta primer mix that a second PCR of roughly 7 to 11 cycles was run. TCRdb reanalysed the 5' RACE reads using MiXCR and keeps one entry per CDR3 protein. The table shows over a million distinct CDR3 sequences, with more than 35% occurring only once. Sequenced sample: blood. Every receptor here comes from a woman aged 60 to 75 in good health.

The sample holds a few counts of this clonotype. The J gene is TRBJ2-3, the V gene TRBV9, with TRBD2 as a possible D gene (6 bases). From germline, CDR1 is SGDLS and CDR2 YYNGEE. The CDR3 covers 17 residues. Trimming left V 4 bases short and J 1 base short, with 19 bases between. Here the CDR3 reads CASSHNPGTGGTDTQYF. As DNA, the CDR3 is TGTGCCAGCAGCCATAACCCCGGGACTGGAGGCACAGATACGCAGTATTTT. Variable domain in full (rest from reference TRBV9 and TRBJ2-3): DSGVTQTPKHLITATGQRVTLRCSPRSGDLSVYWYQQSLDQGLQFLIQYYNGEERAKGNILERFSAQQFPDLHSELNLSSLELGDSALYFCASSHNPGTGGTDTQYFGPGTRLTVL.

This clonotype was detected only a few times. This sequence joins TRBV5-1 and TRBJ2-1; D is ambiguous. The CDR3 runs to 13 residues. The V end was cut by 1 base, the J end by 6 bases, with 8 bases between. The germline CDR1 and CDR2 sequences are SGHRS and YFSETQ. CDR3 nucleotides: TGCGCCAGCAGCTTGCTTCTCGGCAATGAGCAGTTCTTC. Translating it yields CASSLLLGNEQFF.

The chain employs TRBV5-1 and TRBJ2-1; D might be TRBD1 (5 bases). The DNA end lines up better with TRBJ2-7; the J call may be wrong. The germline CDR1 and CDR2 sequences are SGHRS and YFSETQ. The CDR3 length is 13 residues. The CDR3 sequence: CASRASGLYEQYF. CDR3 DNA sequence: TGCGCCAGCAGAGCTTCAGGGCTCTACGAGCAGTACTTC.

CDR3 coding DNA: TGTGCCAGCACCGCCATCGTTAACGAGGGCGAGCAGTACTTC. As protein: CASTAIVNEGEQYF. This chain joins TRBV6-1 and TRBJ2-7; possibly TRBD2 for D (5 bases). The V gene's germline CDR1 is MNHNS and CDR2 SASEGT. V shed 7 bases and J shed 6 bases, with 19 bases lying between them. The CDR3 consists of 14 residues.

This sequence joins TRBV15 and TRBJ1-4; TRBD1 agrees at 8 bases. Germline loops: CDR1 LNHNV, CDR2 YYDKDF (reference sequence). The CDR3 is 12 residues long. Losses at the gene ends were 1 base for V and 16 bases for J; bases not matched to a gene: 5. The CDR3 nucleotides read TGTGCCACCAGCAGAGGCTACGACAGGGGGTTTTTT. It encodes CATSRGYDRGFF.

This sequence joins TRBV7-9 and TRBJ1-1; D not certain. Germline CDR1 is SEHNR and CDR2 is FQNEAQ (reference sequence). The ends were cut back, 3 bases at V and 3 bases at J, with 11 bases in the middle. The CDR3 extends over 14 amino acids. DNA of the CDR3: TGTGCCAGCAGCTTTGGGGTAGGACACACTGAAGCTTTCTTT. This codes for CASSFGVGHTEAFF.

This clonotype was seen many times. V usage is TRBV29-1 and J usage is TRBJ1-2; tentative D call: TRBD1 (6 bases). Per germline, CDR1 SQVTM and CDR2 ANQGSEA. The CDR3 is 11 amino acids. The ends were cut back, 3 bases at V and 8 bases at J, with 10 bases in the middle. The CDR3 nucleotides are TGCAGCGTTGATACAGGGAACGGCTACACCTTC. Translation: CSVDTGNGYTF.

This clonotype showed up many times. The chain uses TRBV27 and TRBJ2-1; tentatively, D is TRBD2 (6 bases). Germline CDR1 reads MNHEY; CDR2 reads SMNVEV (reference sequence). This CDR3 region has 16 residues. The V end lost 6 bases, the J end lost 0 bases, and 15 bases lay between the germline ends. This CDR3 reads CASSLSGGSSYNEQFF. DNA for the CDR3: TGTGCCAGCAGCTTAAGCGGAGGGAGCTCCTACAATGAGCAGTTCTTC.

The table lists this clonotype with a few counts. The V gene is TRBV3-1, the J gene TRBJ2-4, with D maybe TRBD2 (5 bases). The CDR3 runs to 11 residues. Germline CDR1 reads LGHDT; CDR2 reads YNNKEL (reference sequence). V lost 0 bases, J lost 15 bases, and 9 bases lay in between. The CDR3 region is CASSQDREMYF. The CDR3 DNA reads as TGTGCCAGCAGCCAAGATAGGGAGATGTACTTC.

V gene TRBV27 combines with J gene TRBJ2-5; maybe TRBD2 (6 bases). CDR1 and CDR2 (germline): MNHEY, SMNVEV (reference sequence). CDR3 length equals 15 residues. Between the trimmed V and J ends, which lost 3 bases and 11 bases, there was a span of 22 bases. The CDR3 DNA is TGTGCCAGCAGTTTTTCAGGCCCCCATTGGAGGGAGCAGTACTTC. Its protein product is CASSFSGPHWREQYF.

The chain recombines TRBV24-1 with TRBJ2-1, with D possibly matching TRBD2 (6 bases). This CDR3 is 15 amino acids long. The V end lost 5 bases, the J end lost 6 bases, and 16 bases lay between the germline ends. Looked up from germline, CDR1 is KGHDR and CDR2 is SFDVKD. The CDR3 coding sequence is TGTGCCACCAGTGCCCCTAGCGCCTCGGGCAATGAGCAGTTCTTC. As protein: CATSAPSASGNEQFF.

This clonotype was recorded a few times. The chain carries TRBV14 and TRBJ2-7, with D possibly being TRBD2 (6 bases). CDR3 length equals 14 residues. In germline, CDR1 is SGHDN, CDR2 FVKESK. V dropped 4 bases and J dropped 1 base, with 11 bases sitting between them. The CDR3 region is CASSRGVHSYEQYF. The DNA for the CDR3 is TGTGCCAGCAGCCGGGGGGTTCATTCCTACGAGCAGTACTTC. Full variable domain (remainder filled in from reference TRBV14 and TRBJ2-7): EAGVTQFPSHSVIEKGQTVTLRCDPISGHDNLYWYRRVMGKEIKFLLHFVKESKQDESGMPNNRFLAERTGGTYSTLKVQPAELEDSGVYFCASSRGVHSYEQYFGPGTRLTVT.

This clonotype was seen many times. The chain is built from TRBV28 and TRBJ1-4; 7 bases map to TRBD1. Per the germline V gene, CDR1 is MDHEN and CDR2 is SYDVKM. This CDR3 comprises 14 residues. The V gene end was trimmed by 5 bases and the J gene end by 8 bases; junction bases not matched to a gene: 8. The CDR3, as DNA: TGTGCCAGCAGTCTAGCCGGACAGGCCGAAAAACTGTTTTTT. Amino acids: CASSLAGQAEKLFF.

This clonotype has just a few counts. The DNA of the CDR3 is TGTGCCAGCAGCGCTTCCGAGGGGTCCTCCTCCTACGAGCAGTACTTC. Amino acid sequence: CASSASEGSSSYEQYF. The chain is built from TRBV21-1 and TRBJ2-7; the D segment call TRBD2 is taken from the table without a DNA check. TRBV21-1 is classified as a pseudogene. The CDR3 extends over 16 amino acids.

The chain employs TRBV11-1 and TRBJ2-3; D gene uncertain. This CDR3 comprises 12 residues. Germline assignment: CDR1 SGHAT and CDR2 FQDESV (reference sequence). The ends were cut back, 0 bases at V and 14 bases at J, with 12 bases in the middle. The CDR3 DNA follows: TGTGCCAGCAGCTTAGCATATAGCATGCCGTATTTT. Translated: CASSLAYSMPYF.

V usage is TRBV2 and J usage is TRBJ1-4; D is unclear. Between the trimmed V and J ends, which lost 6 bases and 2 bases, there was a span of 10 bases. The CDR3 runs to 14 residues. Germline V gene lookup returns CDR1 SNHLY and CDR2 FYNNEI. The CDR3 sequence is CASRAYATNEKLFF. CDR3 coding DNA: TGTGCCAGCAGAGCATACGCGACTAATGAAAAACTGTTTTTT.

The V and J genes are TRBV6-6 and TRBJ2-3, with 10 positions matching TRBD2. This CDR3 is built from 14 residues. Germline CDR1 is MNHNY and CDR2 is SVGAGI (reference sequence). V shed 6 bases and J 6 bases; nucleotides not matched to a gene: 6. CDR3 region: CASRGLAEKDTQYF. CDR3 bases: TGTGCCAGCAGAGGACTAGCGGAGAAGGATACGCAGTATTTT.

The chain links TRBV5-1 to TRBJ2-1, with 8 bases aligning to TRBD2. The V segment lost 7 bases and the J segment 7 bases; nucleotides outside the gene matches: 22. The CDR3 has 18 amino acids. Per germline, CDR1 SGHRS and CDR2 YFSETQ. This chain's CDR3 is CASQYGSGGAGVKNEQFF. The CDR3 bases are TGCGCCAGCCAATATGGGTCTGGCGGAGCGGGAGTTAAAAATGAGCAGTTCTTC.